The 3 T cell receptor beta chains below were found in one sample sequenced in a study of T cells after posttransplantation cyclophosphamide. Measured with immunoSEQ multiplex PCR; TCRdb has only the in-frame clones, and not every one. This sample includes 30,000 to 40,000 clones with no singletons; its ten biggest clones take up 2% to 2.5%. Input material: PBMCs. Receptors were obtained from a man aged 50-60 years in good health, CMV-negative, and a related stem cell transplant donor.

This clone was recorded many times. This chain uses TRBV5-8 with TRBJ1-3; no definite D call. The germline gives CDR1 SGHTS, CDR2 YDEGEE. The CDR3 consists of 15 residues. V dropped 3 bases and J dropped 0 bases, with 10 bases sitting between them. The CDR3 sequence is CASSSSVISGNTIYF. The CDR3 DNA sequence: TGTGCCAGCAGCTCCTCAGTCATCTCTGGAAACACCATATATTTT. Together with reference TRBV5-8 and TRBJ1-3, the CDR3 gives the full variable domain: EAGVTQSPTHLIKTRGQQATLRCSPISGHTSVYWYQQALGLGLQFLLWYDEGEERNRGNFPPRFSGRQFPNYSSELNVNALELEDSALYLCASSSSVISGNTIYFGEGSWLTVV.

This clone showed up just a few times. The chain couples TRBV9 to TRBJ1-3, with 7 bases that match TRBD1. Germline values: CDR1 SGDLS, CDR2 YYNGEE. The CDR3 totals 18 residues. The junction had 12 bases not matched to a gene; V was cut back by 3 bases and J by 0 bases. CDR3 in amino acids: CASSAETRTGVSGNTIYF. In DNA form, the CDR3 reads TGTGCCAGCAGCGCCGAGACCCGGACAGGAGTCTCTGGAAACACCATATATTTT.

This clone showed up many times. This sequence joins TRBV29-1 and TRBJ1-5; tentative D call: TRBD1 (6 bases). The CDR3 is 13 residues long. V lost 4 bases, J lost 3 bases, and 10 bases lay in between. The germline V gene has CDR1 SQVTM and CDR2 ANQGSEA. In DNA, the CDR3 is TGCAGCGTTGTTCGGGGACACAATCAGCCCCAGCATTTT. This encodes CSVVRGHNQPQHF.